The 21 T cell receptor beta chains listed next were all sequenced from one sample in a study of T cell repertoires in cytomegalovirus infection. Which antigens these TCRs recognize remains unknown. Using its own MiXCR run on the reads, TCRdb lists one record per CDR3 protein. The table includes hundreds of thousands of distinct CDR3 sequences, about 30% detected once. The sequencing used cultured PBMCs, collected from culture after CMV antigen stimulation. These receptors were taken from a human donor in good health (CMV status not recorded). Some clones in this sample may be carry-over from other donors' samples.

The J gene is TRBJ2-7, the V gene TRBV6-2 or TRBV6-3; no clear D. CDR1 and CDR2 from the germline V gene are MNHEY and SVGEGT. This CDR3 region has 15 residues. The ends were cut back, 0 bases at V and 4 bases at J, with 13 bases in the middle. The CDR3 bases are TGTGCCAGCAGTTACTCGAAGTCTCGCCAATACGAGCAGTACTTC. It codes for CASSYSKSRQYEQYF.

This chain uses TRBV20-1 with TRBJ2-7; 10 bases match TRBD2. This CDR3 is 13 amino acids long. The V gene's germline CDR1 is DFQATT and CDR2 SNEGSKA (reference sequence). Losses at the gene ends were 3 bases for V and 6 bases for J; bases not matched to a gene: 5. The CDR3 DNA is TGCAGTGCTAGGGAAGCGGGAGGGGGCGAGCAGTACTTC. It translates to CSAREAGGGEQYF.

J is TRBJ1-3 and V is TRBV6-5; a weak D match, TRBD1 (5 bases). Germline lookup yields CDR1 MNHEY and CDR2 SVGAGI. With 7 bases removed from V and 4 bases from J, the gap between germline ends came to 14 bases. There are 14 residues in the CDR3. CDR3 region: CASTRDPGGNTIYF. The CDR3 DNA sequence: TGTGCCAGCACGAGGGACCCCGGAGGAAACACCATATATTTT.

This clonotype was detected only a few times. V usage is TRBV6-5 and J usage is TRBJ1-1; tentatively, D is TRBD1 (5 bases). The CDR3 is 15 residues long. Trimming took 3 bases from V and 2 from J, leaving 13 bases between them. Per germline, CDR1 MNHEY and CDR2 SVGAGI. In DNA, the CDR3 is TGTGCCAGCAGTTATCACGACAGCCCTAACACTGAAGCTTTCTTT. Translated, it gives CASSYHDSPNTEAFF.

The genes are TRBV7-6 and TRBJ2-2; D is unresolved. The CDR3 runs 16 residues. Germline CDR1 and CDR2: SGHVS and FNYEAQ. Deletions cut 5 bases from V and 6 bases from J, with 19 bases between. CDR3 amino acids: CASSLGLVRRAGELFF. Here the CDR3 DNA reads TGTGCCAGCAGCCTTGGTTTAGTCAGGAGAGCCGGGGAGCTGTTTTTT.

At least ten counts were recorded for this clonotype. This chain uses TRBV7-2 with TRBJ2-1; the D is unclear. Trimming stripped 1 base from V and 0 bases from J, with 13 bases between. Germline V CDR1 and CDR2: SGHTA, FQGNSA. This CDR3 has 17 residues. CDR3 amino acids: CASSLVSQVSSYNEQFF. CDR3 nucleotides: TGTGCCAGCAGCTTAGTCAGTCAGGTCAGCTCCTACAATGAGCAGTTCTTC.

This clonotype appeared a few times. V is TRBV4-1 and J is TRBJ1-6, with D possibly being TRBD1 (6 bases). Germline CDR1 MGHRA, CDR2 YSYEKL. V lost 1 base to trimming and J lost 11 bases, with 18 bases between them. CDR3 length equals 16 residues. The CDR3 is CASSQGRGGARAPLHF. In DNA form, the CDR3 reads TGCGCCAGCAGCCAAGGGCGTGGGGGGGCGAGGGCACCCCTCCACTTT.

This clonotype was detected a few times. The chain recombines TRBV11-3 with TRBJ2-1; maybe TRBD2 (6 bases). Trimming stripped 0 bases from V and 7 bases from J, with 13 bases between. Germline loops: CDR1 SGHNT, CDR2 YENEEA. There are 15 residues in the CDR3. CDR3 region: CASSLDGGMGNEQFF. Here the CDR3 DNA reads TGTGCCAGCAGCTTAGATGGCGGGATGGGTAATGAGCAGTTCTTC. The whole variable domain, filled in from reference TRBV11-3 and TRBJ2-1, reads EAGVVQSPRYKIIEKKQPVAFWCNPISGHNTLYWYLQNLGQGPELLIRYENEEAVDDSQLPKDRFSAERLKGVDSTLKIQPAELGDSAVYLCASSLDGGMGNEQFFGPGTRLTVL.

The V gene is TRBV6-1, the J gene TRBJ2-3; D assignment may be TRBD1 or TRBD2 (5 bases each). The ends were cut back, 7 bases at V and 6 bases at J, with 29 bases in the middle. The CDR3 runs to 18 residues. Germline V CDR1 and CDR2: MNHNS, SASEGT. The CDR3 DNA is TGTGCCAGCACCGCCCGTGGGGCGAGCGGTCTGGTTGCGGATACGCAGTATTTT. Its protein product is CASTARGASGLVADTQYF.

The sample holds a few counts of this clonotype. This sequence joins TRBV7-6 and TRBJ1-3; no firm D call. This CDR3 has 12 amino acids. Germline CDR1 SGHVS, CDR2 FNYEAQ. V dropped 3 bases and J dropped 9 bases, with 9 bases sitting between them. CDR3 nucleotide sequence: TGTGCCAGCAGCTTGGATCGTCGCACCATATATTTT. Translation gives CASSLDRRTIYF.

Comment on this clonotype: An end of the junction does not agree with germline; a read error may underlie this. This CDR3 reads CASRVGIESEETQYF. The CDR3 DNA reads TGTGCCAGCAGGGTAGGGATAGAATCTGAGGAGACCCAGTACTTC. The rearrangement uses TRBV9 and TRBJ2-5; D unclear. In germline, CDR1 is SGDLS, CDR2 YYNGEE. This CDR3 contains 15 residues.

Of note for this clonotype: One base away lies a much larger clone, so this may be a sequencing read error. The rearrangement joins TRBV6-8 to TRBJ1-4; D unresolved. Looked up from germline, CDR1 is MNHGY and CDR2 is SAAAGT. V was cut by 5 bases and J by 6 bases, with 19 bases left in between. CDR3 size: 16 residues. The CDR3 spells CASSGRPKAADEKLFF. Written as DNA, the CDR3 is TGTGCCAGCAGTGGCAGACCCAAAGCCGCTGATGAAAAACTGTTTTTT.

This chain links TRBV11-2 with TRBJ2-5, with D maybe TRBD1 (6 bases). With 4 bases removed from V and 1 base from J, the gap between germline ends came to 10 bases. Germline CDR1 reads SGHAT; CDR2 reads FQNNGV. This CDR3 is 14 amino acids long. For the CDR3, the DNA is TGTGCCAGCAGCTACCACAGGGCCCAAGAGACCCAGTACTTC. Encoded protein: CASSYHRAQETQYF.

The chain uses TRBV12-3 or TRBV12-4 and TRBJ1-2; 9 bases match TRBD1. The CDR3 runs 13 residues. V gave up 3 bases and J gave up 8 bases; unmatched junction bases: 4. The CDR3 region has the DNA TGTGCCAGCAGTTTTGATACAGGGGGCGGCTACACCTTC. Translation: CASSFDTGGGYTF.

CDR3 bases: TGCAGTGCCGGGAACACTGAAGCTTTCTTT. Translation: CSAGNTEAFF. The chain links TRBV20-1 to TRBJ1-1; D is uncertain. The germline gives CDR1 DFQATT, CDR2 SNEGSKA (reference sequence). V lost 6 bases, J lost 1 base, and 3 bases lay in between. There are 10 residues in the CDR3.

In its sample, this clonotype was seen a few times. The chain joins TRBV15 to TRBJ2-1; TRBD2 agrees at 8 bases. This CDR3 comprises 15 residues. J was trimmed by 7 bases and V by 0 bases; bases with no gene match: 5. Looked up from germline, CDR1 is LNHNV and CDR2 is YYDKDF (reference sequence). The CDR3 DNA reads TGTGCCACCAGCAGAGAGACGGGGGGGGTTAATGAGCAGTTCTTC. It is translated as CATSRETGGVNEQFF.

The rearrangement links TRBV27 to TRBJ1-5, with D possibly matching TRBD1 (6 bases). The CDR3 has 14 amino acids. V lost 6 bases and J 2 bases, leaving 11 bases between the germline ends. CDR1 and CDR2 (germline): MNHEY, SMNVEV (reference sequence). The CDR3 spells CASRAYRGNQPQHF. CDR3 nucleotide sequence: TGTGCCAGCAGAGCTTACAGGGGCAATCAGCCCCAGCATTTT.

This rearrangement joins TRBV11-2 to TRBJ2-3; no clear D gene. V was cut by 7 bases and J by 2 bases, with 16 bases left in between. The germline V gene encodes CDR1 SGHAT and CDR2 FQNNGV. The CDR3 is 15 amino acids. CDR3 protein: CASMVLGRNTDTQYF. The CDR3 DNA is TGTGCCAGCATGGTGCTCGGGCGGAACACAGATACGCAGTATTTT.

The J gene is TRBJ2-5, the V gene TRBV20-1, with a possible D match to TRBD2 (5 bases). The CDR3 is 14 residues long. CDR1 and CDR2 from the germline V gene are DFQATT and SNEGSKA (reference sequence). V was clipped by 4 bases and J by 2 bases, with 14 bases between them. CDR3 sequence: CSAIGAGEQETQYF. CDR3 nucleotides: TGCAGTGCTATCGGCGCGGGCGAACAAGAGACCCAGTACTTC.

This clonotype was observed at least ten times. The chain employs TRBV7-2 and TRBJ2-3; 8 nucleotides match TRBD1. Germline trimming cut 5 bases from V and 3 bases from J; bases unmatched to any gene: 7. This CDR3 spans 15 amino acids. Germline assignment: CDR1 SGHTA and CDR2 FQGNSA. CDR3 loop: CASSPDRGTTDTQYF. The CDR3 nucleotides are TGTGCCAGCAGCCCCGACAGGGGCACGACAGATACGCAGTATTTT.

The gene calls are TRBV28 and TRBJ2-5, with TRBD2 matching 11 bases. Germline V gene data show CDR1 as MDHEN and CDR2 as SYDVKM. V lost 4 bases to trimming and J lost 4 bases; unmatched junction nucleotides: 17. This CDR3 is built from 19 residues. CDR3 coding DNA: TGTGCCAGCAGTTCCCGGGATAGCGGGGGGGGTTTTGCTAGAGAGACCCAGTACTTC. It encodes CASSSRDSGGGFARETQYF.